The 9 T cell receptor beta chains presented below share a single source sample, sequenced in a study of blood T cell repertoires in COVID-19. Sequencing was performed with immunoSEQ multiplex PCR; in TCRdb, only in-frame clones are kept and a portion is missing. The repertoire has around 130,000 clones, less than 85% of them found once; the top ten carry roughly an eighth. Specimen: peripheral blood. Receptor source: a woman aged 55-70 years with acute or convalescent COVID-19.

In DNA, the CDR3 is TGTGCCAGCCTCCACGGCGCAGGGCGCTCTGGGGCCAACGTCCTGACTTTC. It codes for CASLHGAGRSGANVLTF. V usage is TRBV2 and J usage is TRBJ2-6; the D gene is possibly TRBD1 (5 bases). The CDR3 is made up of 17 amino acids. V was cut by 8 bases and J by 0 bases, with 17 bases left in between. Germline CDR1 reads SNHLY; CDR2 reads FYNNEI.

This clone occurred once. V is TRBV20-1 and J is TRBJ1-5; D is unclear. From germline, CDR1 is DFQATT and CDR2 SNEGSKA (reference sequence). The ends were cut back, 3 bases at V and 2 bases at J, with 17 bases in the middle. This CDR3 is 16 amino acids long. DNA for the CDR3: TGCAGTGCTAGTACAGTGTCAGGCCAGCGCAATCAGCCCCAGCATTTT. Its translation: CSASTVSGQRNQPQHF.

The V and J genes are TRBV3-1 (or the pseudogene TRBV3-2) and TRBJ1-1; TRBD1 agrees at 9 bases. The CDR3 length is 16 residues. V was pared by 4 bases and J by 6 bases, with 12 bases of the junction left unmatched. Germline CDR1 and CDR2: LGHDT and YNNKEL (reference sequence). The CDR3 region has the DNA TGTGCCAGCAGCCGTCTCACCGGGACAGGGATTCCTGAAGCTTTCTTT. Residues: CASSRLTGTGIPEAFF.

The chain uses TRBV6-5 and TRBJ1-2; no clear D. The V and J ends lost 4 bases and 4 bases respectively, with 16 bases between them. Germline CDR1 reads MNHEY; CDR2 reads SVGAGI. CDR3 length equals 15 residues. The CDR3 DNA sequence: TGTGCCAGCAGTTTCGACCCTATGGGGAGCTATGGCTACACCTTC. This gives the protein CASSFDPMGSYGYTF.

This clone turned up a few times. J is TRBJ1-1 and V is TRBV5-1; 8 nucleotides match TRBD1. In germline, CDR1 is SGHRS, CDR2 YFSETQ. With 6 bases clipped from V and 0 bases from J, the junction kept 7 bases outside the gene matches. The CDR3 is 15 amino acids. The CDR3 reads CASKPSGGVNTEAFF. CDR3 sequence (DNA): TGCGCCAGCAAACCCTCAGGGGGCGTGAACACTGAAGCTTTCTTT.

The CDR3 sequence is CASSKTGQGGEKLFF. For the CDR3, the DNA is TGTGCCAGTAGTAAAACCGGACAGGGCGGAGAAAAACTGTTTTTT. V is TRBV19 and J is TRBJ1-4; 8 nucleotides agree with TRBD1. The CDR3 is 15 amino acids. V gave up 4 bases and J gave up 8 bases; unmatched junction bases: 9. CDR1 is LNHDA and CDR2 is SQIVND in the germline V gene (reference sequence).

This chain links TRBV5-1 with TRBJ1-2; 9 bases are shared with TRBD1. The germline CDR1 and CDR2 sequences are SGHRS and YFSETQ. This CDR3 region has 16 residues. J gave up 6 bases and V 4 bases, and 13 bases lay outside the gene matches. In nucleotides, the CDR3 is TGCGCCAGCAGCGAGAATAGACAGGGGGTATATGATGGCTACACCTTC. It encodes CASSENRQGVYDGYTF.

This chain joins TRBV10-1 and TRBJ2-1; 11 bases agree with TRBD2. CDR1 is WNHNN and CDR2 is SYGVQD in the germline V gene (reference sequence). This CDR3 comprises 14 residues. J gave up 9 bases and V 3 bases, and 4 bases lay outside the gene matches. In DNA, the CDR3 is TGCGCCAGCAGTGAACTAGCGGGGGTCAGTGAGCAGTTCTTC. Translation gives CASSELAGVSEQFF.

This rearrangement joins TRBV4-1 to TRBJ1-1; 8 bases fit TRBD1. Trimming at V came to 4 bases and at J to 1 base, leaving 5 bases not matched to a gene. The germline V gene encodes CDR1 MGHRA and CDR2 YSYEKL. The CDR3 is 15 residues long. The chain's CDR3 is CASSPKGQGNTEAFF. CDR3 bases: TGCGCCAGCAGCCCTAAAGGACAGGGGAACACTGAAGCTTTCTTT.